The rows below give T cell receptor beta chains drawn from one sample of a study of OX40 agonist ivuxolimab in advanced cancers. Data came from immunoSEQ multiplex PCR; TCRdb stores just in-frame clones and leaves some out. The repertoire holds about 73,000 clones, with 75% to 95% as singletons. Sample: CD4+ or CD8+ T cells sorted from blood, taken in a trial of the OX40 agonist ivuxolimab. The receptors were sampled from an adult with an advanced solid tumor such as melanoma, head and neck, liver or kidney cancer. Each CDR3 is given with its conserved first and last residue. D genes are given only for firm matches. Size tells how often a clone was seen (once, few, many) or the class of an expanded clone, and some rows leave it out.

TRBD2,TRBJ2-7,TRBV10-3,-,TGTGCCACTAAGGGACTAGCGGCCTACGAGCAGTACTTC,CATKGLAAYEQYF
TRBD2,TRBJ2-5,TRBV18,-,TGTGCCAGCTCATCCACTAGCGGCCAAGAGACCCAGTACTTC,CASSSTSGQETQYF
-,TRBJ2-7,TRBV5-1,-,TGCGCCAGCAGCTTAGAGCTCCTCTCCTACGAGCAGTACTTC,CASSLELLSYEQYF
-,TRBJ1-5,TRBV21-1,-,TGTGCCAGCAGCAAAGATCAGGGGCGTCAGCCCCAGCATTTT,CASSKDQGRQPQHF
TRBD1,TRBJ2-7,TRBV28,-,TGTGCCAGCAGCCCTCCGAGACAGGGCTACGAGCAGTACTTC,CASSPPRQGYEQYF
TRBD1,TRBJ1-1,TRBV5-5,-,TGTGCCAGCACGTGGACAGGGGCGTTAACTGAAGCTTTCTTT,CASTWTGALTEAFF
TRBD1,TRBJ2-6,TRBV5-1,-,TGCGCCAGCAGCTTGGGTAGCCCCCGTCGGGACAGGTCATTCTCTGGGGCCAACGTCCTGACTTTC,CASSLGSPRRDRSFSGANVLTF
-,TRBJ2-3,TRBV7-3,-,TGTGCCAGCAGCATCACAGGGAGTACAGATACGCAGTATTTT,CASSITGSTDTQYF
-,TRBJ2-7,TRBV7-8,once,TGTGCCAGCAGCTTCGCCAATACGGAGGGCAGCTCCTACGAGCAGTACTTC,CASSFANTEGSSYEQYF
-,TRBJ1-1,TRBV9,-,TGTGCCAGCAGCGTAGGACCAGAGAGGGAAGCTTTCTTT,CASSVGPEREAFF
-,TRBJ2-7,TRBV6-1,once,TGTGCCAGCAAGTTCGGATCGCCAGGCGAGCAGTACTTC,CASKFGSPGEQYF
-,TRBJ2-7,TRBV6-6,-,TGTGCCACTGGGGGTCTGCACCTAAGCTCCTACGAGCAGTACTTC,CATGGLHLSSYEQYF
-,TRBJ2-5,TRBV6-5,-,TGTGCCAGCAGTTACTCATGGGGACAAGAGACCCAGTACTTC,CASSYSWGQETQYF
-,TRBJ1-3,TRBV5-4,-,TGTGCCAGCAGCTTAGGACCCTCCTCTGGAAACACCATATATTTT,CASSLGPSSGNTIYF
TRBD2,TRBJ2-3,TRBV2,-,TGTGCCAGCAGTGAGGGTGGGAGGGCGGATACGCAGTATTTT,CASSEGGRADTQYF
-,TRBJ1-1,TRBV18,few,TGTGCCAGCTCACCAACGGGGACGAACACTGAAGCTTTCTTT,CASSPTGTNTEAFF
-,TRBJ2-2,TRBV7-2,-,TGTGCCAGCAGCTTAGCTGGGAGTGTTGCCGGGGAGCTGTTTTTT,CASSLAGSVAGELFF
-,TRBJ2-3,TRBV5-1,-,TGCGCCAGCAGCTTGGAAGGAAGAGATACGCAGTATTTT,CASSLEGRDTQYF
-,TRBJ1-3,TRBV10-3,-,TGTGCCATCAGTGGAGACCACTCTGGAAACACCATATATTTT,CAISGDHSGNTIYF
TRBD1,TRBJ1-2,TRBV7-9,-,TGTGCCAGCAGTCCACAGGGGTTGGGCTACACCTTC,CASSPQGLGYTF
TRBD1,TRBJ2-7,TRBV28,once,TGTGCCAGCAACAGGGGCACCTACGAGCAGTACTTC,CASNRGTYEQYF
-,TRBJ2-1,TRBV5-1,-,TGCGCCAGCAGCTTACAGACATCCTACAATGAGCAGTTCTTC,CASSLQTSYNEQFF
-,TRBJ2-3,TRBV28,once,TGTGCCAGCAGCAACGGGCCAGGGTTAAACACAGATACGCAGTATTTT,CASSNGPGLNTDTQYF
TRBD1,TRBJ1-4,TRBV30,-,TGTGCCTGGAGTGGCCCGACGGGACAGCCTGTTGAAAAACTGTTTTTT,CAWSGPTGQPVEKLFF